This TCR beta chain was documented in a study of T cell responses to AZD1222 COVID-19 vaccine. Findings and limits, study-wide: Along spike, vaccine-associated CD4 TCRs were found throughout, with dominance at 160-218 and 743-854. Clonal diversity was possibly underestimated, and the donors were mostly white British, with more females.

The CDR3 has 17 residues. The V and J ends lost 2 bases and 5 bases respectively, with 19 bases between them. CDR1 is LGHDT and CDR2 is YNNKEL in the germline V gene (reference sequence). TCRdb's copy holds only in-frame clones and misses some; the assay was immunoSEQ multiplex PCR. The repertoire includes about 130,000 clones, over 85% of them detected once, and under 2.5% sits in the top ten. Regarding this clone: What it binds is not known.

The rearrangement links TRBV3-1 (or the pseudogene TRBV3-2) to TRBJ1-5; a possible D gene is TRBD1 (6 bases). The receptor's source is an adult in good health. This specimen consisted of peripheral blood, obtained on day 0 of AZD1222 vaccination. CDR3 DNA: TGTGCCAGCAGCCAAAGGGGGGCAGGGAGCGGAGATCAGCCCCAGCATTTT. This encodes CASSQRGAGSGDQPQHF.